These 3 T cell receptor beta chains were all obtained from the same sample, sequenced in a study of cytomegalovirus exposure and HLA in healthy donors. PCR employed 60 Vbeta and 13 Jbeta primers. Measured with immunoSEQ multiplex PCR; TCRdb has only the in-frame clones, and not every one. The table records about 170,000 clones, 75% to 85% of them present only once. Sequencing was carried out using PBMCs. The receptors shown here come from a female donor in good health and CMV-seronegative.

The gene calls are TRBV7-6 and TRBJ1-2, with D possibly matching TRBD1 (5 bases). V was clipped by 5 bases and J by 4 bases, with 14 bases between them. Germline V CDR1 and CDR2: SGHVS, FNYEAQ. This CDR3 contains 14 residues. Here the CDR3 reads CASSPMGQSYGYTF. CDR3 sequence (DNA): TGTGCCAGCAGCCCCATGGGGCAGAGCTATGGCTACACCTTC.

The chain recombines TRBV27 with TRBJ2-5; 12 nucleotides line up with TRBD2. The J call may be mistaken, given a closer DNA end match to TRBJ2-7. The CDR3 consists of 15 residues. From germline, CDR1 is MNHEY and CDR2 SMNVEV (reference sequence). The CDR3 protein is CASSLVTSGSYEQYF. The CDR3, as DNA: TGTGCCAGCAGTTTAGTGACTAGCGGGAGTTACGAGCAGTACTTC.

The genes are TRBV7-3 and TRBJ2-2, with 7 bases identical to TRBD2. The V and J ends lost 5 bases and 6 bases, in that order; junction bases with no gene match: 12. CDR1 SGHTA and CDR2 FQGTGA come from the germline V gene. This CDR3 is 16 amino acids long. The CDR3, as DNA: TGTGCCAGCAGCCCCACGGGGGGAGGGCCCGCCGGGGAGCTGTTTTTT. Its protein is CASSPTGGGPAGELFF.